The sample holds one count of the clone carrying this T cell receptor (beta chain). Its antigen remains unknown. This sample was included in a study of vaccination effects on CD4 cells after COVID-19. TCRdb keeps only in-frame clones here, not all; method: immunoSEQ multiplex PCR. This sample has tens of thousands of clones, with around 70% found just once. This CDR3 comprises 13 residues. V lost 2 bases, J lost 9 bases, and 5 bases stayed unmatched. In germline, CDR1 is KGHDR, CDR2 SFDVKD. With roughly nine days of culture completed, CD4+ T cells were isolated. Between March and December 2020, the person had a SARS-CoV-2 infection that PCR confirmed. Each person got two doses of an mRNA SARS-CoV-2 vaccine, BNT162b2 or mRNA-1273. Each culture had half its medium swapped for IL-2 medium on days 3 and 7.

The sequence came from a human donor who had a prior SARS-CoV-2 infection. Here the sequenced sample was CD4+ T cells from PBMCs cultured without peptide, taken after COVID-19 vaccination. The chain links TRBV24-1 to TRBJ2-5, with 7 bases lining up with TRBD1. This CDR3 reads CATSDWDSTAQYF. CDR3 bases: TGTGCCACCAGTGATTGGGACAGTACGGCCCAGTACTTC.